What follows are 23 T cell receptor beta chains derived from one specimen sequenced in a study of Ad26.COV2.S vaccination and SARS-CoV-2 variants. The treatment denotes: roughly 19 received Ad26.COV2.S at low or high dose, single or two shots; about five received placebo; per-sample allocation not given. After the first vaccine or placebo injection, samples were drawn on day 63. Only in-frame clones appear in the TCRdb table, and some are missing; sequencing was by immunoSEQ multiplex PCR. The sample holds almost 400,000 clones, around 89% seen once. The sequencing used peripheral blood, collected in a trial of Ad26.COV2.S vaccine versus placebo. These receptors originate from a person between 18 and 65 years old who received the Ad26.COV2.S COVID-19 vaccine or a placebo.

The chain combines TRBV11-3 with TRBJ2-7; D is possibly TRBD2 (5 bases). This CDR3 has 18 residues. CDR1 is SGHNT and CDR2 is YENEEA in the germline V gene. V gave up 5 bases and J gave up 3 bases, with 26 bases separating them. The CDR3 nucleotides are TGTGCCAGCAGCGCCTACCTGAATCCTCGGACTCCAGACTACGAGCAGTACTTC. Residues: CASSAYLNPRTPDYEQYF.

The rearrangement joins TRBV6-2 or TRBV6-3 to TRBJ2-7; D gene ambiguous. Trimming cost V 4 bases and J 6 bases, with 10 bases left between them. Looked up from germline, CDR1 is MNHEY and CDR2 is SVGEGT. The CDR3 is 12 amino acids. CDR3 protein: CASSSPRAEQYF. The DNA for the CDR3 is TGTGCCAGCAGTTCTCCTCGGGCCGAGCAGTACTTC.

This rearrangement joins TRBV4-1 to TRBJ1-4, with unresolved D. Trimming left V 3 bases short and J 5 bases short, with 10 bases between. This CDR3 spans 14 amino acids. Looked up from germline, CDR1 is MGHRA and CDR2 is YSYEKL. The CDR3 nucleotides read TGCGCCAGCAGCCAGGTGGGAGGGAATGAAAAACTGTTTTTT. This encodes CASSQVGGNEKLFF.

The chain uses TRBV4-3 and TRBJ2-3, with 7 bases lining up with TRBD2. Looked up from germline, CDR1 is LGHNA and CDR2 is YSLEER. The CDR3 extends over 17 amino acids. J was trimmed by 3 bases and V by 0 bases; bases with no gene match: 9. CDR3 nucleotides: TGCGCCAGCAGCCAAGATACGTGGGAGGGCCGGACAGATACGCAGTATTTT. Amino acids: CASSQDTWEGRTDTQYF.

The chain employs TRBV7-2 and TRBJ2-5; 9 bases map to TRBD2. Germline V gene data show CDR1 as SGHTA and CDR2 as FQGNSA. V lost 6 bases to trimming and J lost 2 bases; unmatched junction nucleotides: 4. The CDR3 contains 14 residues. The CDR3 sequence: CASRRAGGQETQYF. CDR3 nucleotides: TGTGCCAGCAGAAGAGCGGGAGGACAAGAGACCCAGTACTTC.

The chain joins TRBV11-2 to TRBJ1-1; possible D gene TRBD1, 5 bases. Trimming stripped 3 bases from V and 1 base from J, with 12 bases between. CDR3 size: 15 residues. Per germline, CDR1 SGHAT and CDR2 FQNNGV. The CDR3: CASSLAGTSNTEAFF. CDR3 sequence (DNA): TGTGCCAGCAGCTTGGCCGGGACCTCGAACACTGAAGCTTTCTTT.

This clone came up once. The chain's CDR3 is CAWNARVSYEQYF. In DNA form, the CDR3 reads TGTGCCTGGAACGCTAGGGTCTCCTACGAGCAGTACTTC. The rearrangement joins TRBV30 to TRBJ2-7, with D hard to call. Per germline, CDR1 GTSNPN and CDR2 SVGIG (reference sequence). This CDR3 comprises 13 residues. Trimming pared 4 bases from V and 0 bases from J, leaving 10 bases between.

The V gene is TRBV10-2, the J gene TRBJ1-6; possibly TRBD1 for D (6 bases). CDR3 length equals 14 residues. With 4 bases removed from V and 10 bases from J, the gap between germline ends came to 14 bases. Germline CDR1 WSHSY, CDR2 SAAADI. Here the CDR3 DNA reads TGCGCCAGCAGTGTGGAGGGGGTGGAATCACCCCTCCACTTT. Translating it yields CASSVEGVESPLHF.

The rearrangement uses TRBV19 and TRBJ2-7; D perhaps matches TRBD1 (6 bases). V lost 6 bases and J lost 3, with 12 bases in between. The CDR3 extends over 13 amino acids. The germline gives CDR1 LNHDA, CDR2 SQIVND (reference sequence). The CDR3 nucleotides are TGTGCCAGTAGCCTGACAGGAAACTACGAGCAGTACTTC. It yields the protein CASSLTGNYEQYF.

The rearrangement uses TRBV5-1 and TRBJ2-7, with TRBD2 matching 12 bases. Trimming at V came to 1 base and at J to 5 bases, leaving 7 bases not matched to a gene. This CDR3 is 16 amino acids long. Germline assignment: CDR1 SGHRS and CDR2 YFSETQ. CDR3 protein: CASSLPLAGGVHEQYF. CDR3 in DNA: TGCGCCAGCAGCTTGCCCCTAGCGGGAGGGGTCCACGAGCAGTACTTC.

This rearrangement joins TRBV6-2 or TRBV6-3 to TRBJ1-6; D gene unclear. The CDR3 length is 15 residues. CDR1 and CDR2 (germline): MNHEY, SVGEGT. The V end was cut by 4 bases, the J end by 2 bases, with 9 bases between. CDR3 sequence: CASSSGITYNSPLHF. In DNA form, the CDR3 reads TGTGCCAGCAGTTCCGGGATAACCTATAATTCACCCCTCCACTTT.

The chain joins TRBV27 to TRBJ2-1; no reliable D call. V was trimmed by 3 bases and J by 0 bases, leaving 6 bases between them. The CDR3 covers 14 residues. The germline gives CDR1 MNHEY, CDR2 SMNVEV (reference sequence). The CDR3 DNA reads as TGTGCCAGCAGTTTTCTAGGCTCCTACAATGAGCAGTTCTTC. This encodes CASSFLGSYNEQFF.

The chain has TRBV28 and TRBJ2-7; D may match TRBD1 or TRBD2 (5 bases each). The CDR3 is made up of 11 amino acids. Germline V gene lookup returns CDR1 MDHEN and CDR2 SYDVKM. Between the trimmed V and J ends, which lost 7 bases and 5 bases, there was a span of 9 bases. The CDR3 region is CASKGSHEQYF. CDR3 sequence (DNA): TGTGCCAGCAAGGGGAGCCACGAGCAGTACTTC.

The chain joins TRBV29-1 to TRBJ2-1; D possibly matches TRBD1 or TRBD2 (6 bases each). Germline CDR1 is SQVTM and CDR2 is ANQGSEA. V was cut by 6 bases and J by 4 bases, with 16 bases left in between. This CDR3 region has 14 residues. CDR3 sequence: CSVRRGAPYNEQFF. The CDR3 coding sequence is TGCAGCGTCCGGAGGGGGGCCCCTTACAATGAGCAGTTCTTC.

The V gene is TRBV7-9, the J gene TRBJ1-5, with unresolved D. V was cut by 5 bases and J by 3 bases, with 14 bases left in between. The CDR3 totals 15 residues. Germline values: CDR1 SEHNR, CDR2 FQNEAQ (reference sequence). CDR3 protein: CASSQTAAINQPQHF. DNA of the CDR3: TGTGCCAGCAGCCAGACGGCGGCTATCAATCAGCCCCAGCATTTT.

The V and J genes are TRBV3-1 (or the pseudogene TRBV3-2) and TRBJ1-2; 8 nucleotides align to TRBD1. Germline CDR1 and CDR2: LGHDT and YNNKEL (reference sequence). The CDR3 has 14 residues. J lost 5 bases, V lost 6 bases, and 8 bases had no gene match. Here the CDR3 reads CASSHQGAQYGYTF. The CDR3 DNA sequence: TGTGCCAGCAGTCATCAGGGGGCGCAGTATGGCTACACCTTC.

The V and J genes are TRBV6-5 and TRBJ1-1; D might be TRBD1 (5 bases). Trimming stripped 4 bases from V and 3 bases from J, with 12 bases between. Per the germline V gene, CDR1 is MNHEY and CDR2 is SVGAGI. The CDR3 is 14 residues long. The CDR3 loop reads CASSSGGRYTEAFF. Written as DNA, the CDR3 is TGTGCCAGCAGTTCGGGGGGGAGGTACACTGAAGCTTTCTTT.

This rearrangement joins TRBV5-7 to TRBJ2-2, with 11 bases lining up with TRBD2. TRBV5-7 has ORF status, its function being uncertain. The CDR3 sequence is 19 residues long. V shed 0 bases and J 3 bases; nucleotides not matched to a gene: 10. This CDR3 is CASSLAFGLAGYHTGELFF. The CDR3 nucleotides are TGTGCCAGCAGCTTGGCTTTCGGACTAGCGGGTTATCACACCGGGGAGCTGTTTTTT.

V and J are TRBV29-1 and TRBJ1-2, with D unclear. Trimming pared 1 base from V and 6 bases from J, leaving 15 bases between. The CDR3 has 14 residues. CDR1 is SQVTM and CDR2 is ANQGSEA in the germline V gene. The CDR3 nucleotides are TGCAGCGTTGAAGCGGCACCCACGGGAGATGGCTACACCTTC. Its protein product is CSVEAAPTGDGYTF.

The J gene is TRBJ2-7, the V gene TRBV11-1, with 8 positions matching TRBD1. The CDR3 is made up of 16 amino acids. Germline V gene lookup returns CDR1 SGHAT and CDR2 FQDESV (reference sequence). Trimming cost V 1 base and J 2 bases; bases outside gene matches: 7. The CDR3 DNA reads TGTGCCAGCAGCTTAGACCTTGGGGGACAGGCCTACGAGCAGTACTTC. Translation gives CASSLDLGGQAYEQYF.

The V gene is TRBV4-3, the J gene TRBJ2-7; TRBD2 agrees at 7 bases. From germline, CDR1 is LGHNA and CDR2 YSLEER. This CDR3 contains 15 residues. V was pared by 0 bases and J by 2 bases, with 4 bases of the junction left unmatched. The CDR3 DNA sequence: TGCGCCAGCAGCCAAGACCGCGGGAGACCCTACGAGCAGTACTTC. Translation: CASSQDRGRPYEQYF.

With regard to this clone: This sample includes further DNA sequences coding for the same CDR3. This chain links TRBV5-1 with TRBJ2-5; 7 positions agree with TRBD2. V was clipped by 4 bases and J by 3 bases; unmatched bases: 12. CDR3 length: 16 amino acids. Germline V gene sequence: CDR1 SGHRS, CDR2 YFSETQ. CDR3 nucleotide sequence: TGCGCCAGCAGCCGCGGCCCTAGCGGAGAGGAAGAGACCCAGTACTTC. Translation gives CASSRGPSGEEETQYF.

The V gene is TRBV11-2, the J gene TRBJ1-2; no clear D gene. The V and J ends lost 4 bases and 4 bases respectively, with 16 bases between them. CDR1 is SGHAT and CDR2 is FQNNGV in the germline V gene. The CDR3 sequence is 15 residues long. DNA for the CDR3: TGTGCCAGCAGCTCGAGGCGTCCGGGTACCTATGGCTACACCTTC. Translating it yields CASSSRRPGTYGYTF.